Following are 2 T cell receptor beta chains from one sample sequenced in a study of Ad26.COV2.S vaccination and SARS-CoV-2 variants. TCRdb's copy holds only in-frame clones and misses some; the assay was immunoSEQ multiplex PCR. The sample lists 100,000 or so clones; less than 85% were seen once. The specimen comprised peripheral blood, sampled after recovery from COVID-19. All receptors come from a human donor who had recovered from COVID-19.

J is TRBJ2-2 and V is TRBV2, with TRBD1 matching over 9 bases. The CDR3 consists of 17 residues. The junction had 12 bases not matched to a gene; V was cut back by 8 bases and J by 2 bases. From germline, CDR1 is SNHLY and CDR2 FYNNEI. Here the CDR3 reads CASQGSGTGRNTGELFF. For the CDR3, the DNA is TGTGCCAGCCAGGGATCCGGGACAGGGCGTAACACCGGGGAGCTGTTTTTT.

The chain uses TRBV3-1 (or the pseudogene TRBV3-2) and TRBJ2-7; no reliable D call. Trimming took 2 bases from V and 3 from J, leaving 2 bases between them. The CDR3 consists of 11 residues. Germline lookup yields CDR1 LGHDT and CDR2 YNNKEL (reference sequence). CDR3 loop: CASSQNYEQYF. As DNA, the CDR3 is TGTGCCAGCAGCCAAAACTACGAGCAGTACTTC.